This T cell receptor (beta chain) was documented in a study of blood T cell repertoires in COVID-19. About the research overall: T cells, B-cell-depleted T cells, or PBMCs supplied cDNA or gDNA.

Original analysis: Amplification of reference gene primers provided the estimated nucleated cell counts. Clones were sequenced by immunoSEQ multiplex PCR, and TCRdb holds only the in-frame ones, with some missing. D and trimming were read from the DNA, whereas the V and J calls and clone size are those reported in that table. This table has some 110,000 clones, over 65% appearing once. Germline values: CDR1 SGHRS, CDR2 YFSETQ. V was cut by 5 bases and J by 0 bases, with 5 bases left in between. The CDR3 is 12 amino acids. This clone was counted only a few times. V and J are TRBV5-1 and TRBJ1-1; D remains ambiguous. The source material was peripheral blood. This receptor was obtained from a man aged 60 to 75 with acute or convalescent COVID-19. The CDR3 DNA sequence: TGCGCCAGCAGGGAGATGAACACTGAAGCTTTCTTT. Translation: CASREMNTEAFF.